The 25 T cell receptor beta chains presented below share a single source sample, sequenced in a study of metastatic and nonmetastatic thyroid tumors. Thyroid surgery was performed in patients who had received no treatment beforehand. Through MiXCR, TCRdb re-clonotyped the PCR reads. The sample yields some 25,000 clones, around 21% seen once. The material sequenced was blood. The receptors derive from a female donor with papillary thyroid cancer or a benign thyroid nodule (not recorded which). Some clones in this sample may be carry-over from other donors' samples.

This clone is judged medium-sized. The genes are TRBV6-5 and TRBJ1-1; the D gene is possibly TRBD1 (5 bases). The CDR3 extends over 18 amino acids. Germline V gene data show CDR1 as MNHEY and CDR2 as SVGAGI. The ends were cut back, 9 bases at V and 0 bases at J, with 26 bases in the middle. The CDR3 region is CARGLPGSAGSVNTEAFF. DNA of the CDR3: TGTGCCAGGGGACTACCGGGGTCTGCAGGATCTGTGAACACTGAAGCTTTCTTT.

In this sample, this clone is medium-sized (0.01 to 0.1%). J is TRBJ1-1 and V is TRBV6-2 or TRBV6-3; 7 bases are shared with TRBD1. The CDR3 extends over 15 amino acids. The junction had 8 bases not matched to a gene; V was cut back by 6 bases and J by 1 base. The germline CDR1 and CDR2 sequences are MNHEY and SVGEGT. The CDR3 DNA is TGTGCCAGCAGCCCTGTAGGGGGCAGGAACACTGAAGCTTTCTTT. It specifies CASSPVGGRNTEAFF.

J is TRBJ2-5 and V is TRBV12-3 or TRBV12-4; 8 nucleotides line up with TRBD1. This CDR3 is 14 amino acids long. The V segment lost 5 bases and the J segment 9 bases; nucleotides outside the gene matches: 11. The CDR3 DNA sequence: TGTGCCAGCAGTAAGACAGGGGTCGGGGGTTCCCAGTACTTC. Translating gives CASSKTGVGGSQYF.

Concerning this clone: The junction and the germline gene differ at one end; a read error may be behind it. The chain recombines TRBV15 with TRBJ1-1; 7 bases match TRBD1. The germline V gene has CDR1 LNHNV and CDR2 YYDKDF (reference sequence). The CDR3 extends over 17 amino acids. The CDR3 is CATSREYRGGMDTEAFF. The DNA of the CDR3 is TGTGCCACCAGCAGGGAATACAGGGGAGGAATGGACACTGAAGCCTTCTTT.

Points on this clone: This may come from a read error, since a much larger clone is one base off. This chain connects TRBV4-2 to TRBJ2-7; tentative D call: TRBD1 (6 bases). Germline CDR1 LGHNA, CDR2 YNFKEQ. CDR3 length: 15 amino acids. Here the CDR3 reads CACSPRLDSPYEQYF. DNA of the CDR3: TGTGCCTGCAGCCCCCGTTTGGACAGCCCCTACGAGCAGTACTTC.

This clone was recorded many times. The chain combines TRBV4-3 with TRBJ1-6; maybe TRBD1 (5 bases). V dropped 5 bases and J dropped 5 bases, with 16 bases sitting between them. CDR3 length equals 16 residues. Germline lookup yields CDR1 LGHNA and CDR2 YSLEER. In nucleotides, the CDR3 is TGCGCCAGCAGCTACCAGGCCAGGGCGGATAATTCACCCCTCCACTTT. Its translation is CASSYQARADNSPLHF.

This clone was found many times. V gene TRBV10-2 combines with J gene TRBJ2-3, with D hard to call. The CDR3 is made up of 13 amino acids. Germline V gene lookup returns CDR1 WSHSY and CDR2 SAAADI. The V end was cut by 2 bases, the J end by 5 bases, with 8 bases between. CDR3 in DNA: TGCGCCAGCAGTGAGGCTATTCAAGATACGCAGTATTTT. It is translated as CASSEAIQDTQYF.

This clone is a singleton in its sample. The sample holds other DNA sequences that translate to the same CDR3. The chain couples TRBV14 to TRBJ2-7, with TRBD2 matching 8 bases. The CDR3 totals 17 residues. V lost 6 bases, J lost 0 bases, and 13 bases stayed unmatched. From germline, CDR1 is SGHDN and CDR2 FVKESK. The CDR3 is CASSPRGTSGSSYEQYF. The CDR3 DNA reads TGTGCCAGCAGTCCCCGAGGTACTAGCGGCTCCTCCTACGAGCAGTACTTC. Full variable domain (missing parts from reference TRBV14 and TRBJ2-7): EAGVTQFPSHSVIEKGQTVTLRCDPISGHDNLYWYRRVMGKEIKFLLHFVKESKQDESGMPNNRFLAERTGGTYSTLKVQPAELEDSGVYFCASSPRGTSGSSYEQYFGPGTRLTVT.

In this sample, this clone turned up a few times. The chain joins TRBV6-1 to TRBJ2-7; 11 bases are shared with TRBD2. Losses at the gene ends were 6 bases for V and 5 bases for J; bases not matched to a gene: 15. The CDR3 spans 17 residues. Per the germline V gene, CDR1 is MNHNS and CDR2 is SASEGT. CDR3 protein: CASSPAGSSGRSNEQYF. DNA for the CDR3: TGTGCCAGCAGCCCCGCGGGTTCTAGCGGGAGGTCAAACGAGCAGTACTTC.

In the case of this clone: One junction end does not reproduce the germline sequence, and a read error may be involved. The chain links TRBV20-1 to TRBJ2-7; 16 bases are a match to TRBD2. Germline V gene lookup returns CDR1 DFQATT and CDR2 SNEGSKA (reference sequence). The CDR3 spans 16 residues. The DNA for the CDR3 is TGCAGTGCTAAGGGACTAGCGGGAGGGCCGGGCTACGAGCGGTACTTC. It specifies CSAKGLAGGPGYERYF.

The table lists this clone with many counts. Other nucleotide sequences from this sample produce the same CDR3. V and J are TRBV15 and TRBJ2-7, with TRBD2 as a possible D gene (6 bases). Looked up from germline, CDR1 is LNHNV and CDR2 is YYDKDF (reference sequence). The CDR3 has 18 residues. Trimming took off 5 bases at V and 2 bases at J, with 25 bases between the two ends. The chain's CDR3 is CATSPDAPHRGRPYEQYF. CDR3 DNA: TGTGCCACCAGCCCAGACGCCCCCCACCGAGGGAGGCCCTACGAGCAGTACTTC.

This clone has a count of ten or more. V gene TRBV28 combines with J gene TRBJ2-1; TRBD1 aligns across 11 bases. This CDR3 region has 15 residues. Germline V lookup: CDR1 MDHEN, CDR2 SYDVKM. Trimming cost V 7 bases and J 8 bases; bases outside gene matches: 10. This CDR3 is CASTSPRTGGDEQFF. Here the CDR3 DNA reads TGTGCCAGCACCTCGCCCCGGACAGGGGGCGATGAGCAGTTCTTC.

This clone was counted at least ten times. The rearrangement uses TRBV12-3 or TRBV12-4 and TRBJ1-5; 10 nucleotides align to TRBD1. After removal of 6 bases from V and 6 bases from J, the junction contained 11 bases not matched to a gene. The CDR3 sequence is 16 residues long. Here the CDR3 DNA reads TGTGCCAGCAGCCATTACCCGGGGACAGGGGTTCAGCCCCAGCATTTT. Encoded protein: CASSHYPGTGVQPQHF.

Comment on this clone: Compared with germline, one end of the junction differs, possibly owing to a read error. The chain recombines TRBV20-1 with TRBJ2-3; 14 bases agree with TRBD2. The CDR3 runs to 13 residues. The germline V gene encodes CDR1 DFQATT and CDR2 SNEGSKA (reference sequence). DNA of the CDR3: TGCAGTGCTGGGGGACTAGCGGGAGATCCGCAGGATTTT. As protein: CSAGGLAGDPQDF.

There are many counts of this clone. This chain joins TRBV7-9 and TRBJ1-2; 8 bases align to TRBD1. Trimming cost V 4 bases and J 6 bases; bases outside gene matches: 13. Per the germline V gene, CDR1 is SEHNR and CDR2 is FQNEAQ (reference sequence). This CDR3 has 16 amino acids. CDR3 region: CASSSGQGIGGDGYTF. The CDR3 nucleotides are TGTGCCAGCAGCTCCGGACAGGGCATCGGTGGAGATGGCTACACCTTC.

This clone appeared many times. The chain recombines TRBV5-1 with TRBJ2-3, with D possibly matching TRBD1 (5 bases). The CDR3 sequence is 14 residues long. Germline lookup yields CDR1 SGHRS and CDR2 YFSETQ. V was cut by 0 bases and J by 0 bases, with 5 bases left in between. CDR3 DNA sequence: TGCGCCAGCAGCTTGGGACAGAGCACAGATACGCAGTATTTT. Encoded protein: CASSLGQSTDTQYF.

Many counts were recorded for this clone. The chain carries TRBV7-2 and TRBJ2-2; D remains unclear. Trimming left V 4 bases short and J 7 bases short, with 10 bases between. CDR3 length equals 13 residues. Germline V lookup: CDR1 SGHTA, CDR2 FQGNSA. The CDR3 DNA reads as TGTGCCAGCAGCTCAAGGGTGGTCGGGGAGCTGTTTTTT. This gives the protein CASSSRVVGELFF.

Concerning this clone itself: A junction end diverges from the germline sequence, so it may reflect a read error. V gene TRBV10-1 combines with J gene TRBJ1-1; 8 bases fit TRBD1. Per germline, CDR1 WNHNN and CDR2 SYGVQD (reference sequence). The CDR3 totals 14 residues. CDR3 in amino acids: CSSSEDRARDEDFF. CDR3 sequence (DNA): TGCTCCAGCAGTGAGGACAGGGCCCGAGATGAAGATTTCTTT.

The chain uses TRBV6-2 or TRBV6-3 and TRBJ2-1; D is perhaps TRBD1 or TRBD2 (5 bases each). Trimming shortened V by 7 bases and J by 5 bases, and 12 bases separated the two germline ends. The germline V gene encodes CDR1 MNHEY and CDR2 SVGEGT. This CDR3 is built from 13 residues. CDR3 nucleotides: TGTGCCAGCATGGCAGGGCGGGACAATGAGCAGTTCTTC. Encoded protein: CASMAGRDNEQFF.

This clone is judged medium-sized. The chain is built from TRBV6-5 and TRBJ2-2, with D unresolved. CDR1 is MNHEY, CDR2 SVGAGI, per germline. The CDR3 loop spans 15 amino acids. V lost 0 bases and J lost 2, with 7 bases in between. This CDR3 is CASSYSRTNTGELFF. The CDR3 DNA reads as TGTGCCAGCAGTTACTCTCGCACTAACACCGGGGAGCTGTTTTTT.

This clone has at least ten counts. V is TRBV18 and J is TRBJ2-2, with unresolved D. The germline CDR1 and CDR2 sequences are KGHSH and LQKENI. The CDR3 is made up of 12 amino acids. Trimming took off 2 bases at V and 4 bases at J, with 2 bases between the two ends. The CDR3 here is CASSPTTGELFF. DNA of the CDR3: TGTGCCAGCTCACCAACCACCGGGGAGCTGTTTTTT.

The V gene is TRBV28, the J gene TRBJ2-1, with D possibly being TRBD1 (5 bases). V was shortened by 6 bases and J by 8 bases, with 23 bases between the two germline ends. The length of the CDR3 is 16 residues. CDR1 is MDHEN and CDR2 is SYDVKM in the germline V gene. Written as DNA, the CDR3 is TGTGCCAGCAGCGTATCTAGTTGGAGATGGGGCGATGAGCAGTTCTTC. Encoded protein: CASSVSSWRWGDEQFF.

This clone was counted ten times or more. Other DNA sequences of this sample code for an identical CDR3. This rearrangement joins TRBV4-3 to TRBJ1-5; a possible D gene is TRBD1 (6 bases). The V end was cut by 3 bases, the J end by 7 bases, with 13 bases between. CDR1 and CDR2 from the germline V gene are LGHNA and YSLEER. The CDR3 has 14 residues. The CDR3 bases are TGCGCCAGCAGCCAGGGACATAACGAACAGCCCCAGCATTTT. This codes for CASSQGHNEQPQHF.

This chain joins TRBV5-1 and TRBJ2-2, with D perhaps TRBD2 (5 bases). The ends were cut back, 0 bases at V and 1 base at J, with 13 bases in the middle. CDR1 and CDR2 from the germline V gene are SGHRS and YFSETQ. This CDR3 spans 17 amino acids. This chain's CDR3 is CASSLAVGGLNTGELFF. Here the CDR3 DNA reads TGCGCCAGCAGCTTGGCCGTAGGCGGGTTGAACACCGGGGAGCTGTTTTTT.

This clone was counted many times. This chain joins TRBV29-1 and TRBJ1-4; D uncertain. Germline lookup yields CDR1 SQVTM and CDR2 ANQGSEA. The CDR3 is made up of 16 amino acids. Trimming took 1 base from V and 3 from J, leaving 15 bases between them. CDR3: CSVEVCGRRANEKLFF. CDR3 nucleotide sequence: TGCAGCGTTGAAGTTTGTGGGCGGAGGGCTAATGAAAAACTGTTTTTT.